The TCR beta chain under discussion was sequenced for a study of T-cell reconstitution after alpha-beta-depleted transplantation in children. The CDR3 has 15 amino acids. Germline assignment: CDR1 SGHNT and CDR2 YYREEE (reference sequence). V lost 1 base, J lost 6 bases, and 16 bases lay in between. Unique molecular identifiers were incorporated when the TCRbeta library was constructed. TCRdb analysed the PCR reads with MiXCR anew, one entry per CDR3 protein. Among around 78,000 distinct CDR3 sequences listed, around 14% were seen once. This clonotype has a count of ten or more. The sequenced sample was PBMCs, mostly from graft donor cells, obtained 180 days after TCRalphabeta/CD19-depleted stem cell transplant. This receptor was taken from a male patient aged 2-15 years who had a stem cell transplant for acute lymphoblastic leukemia, so the T cells may come from the graft donor. V is TRBV5-4 and J is TRBJ1-2; D may be TRBD1 (5 bases). The CDR3 region has the DNA TGTGCCAGCAGCTTGTTGGGGGGAGTAAGCGATGGCTACACCTTC. It encodes CASSLLGGVSDGYTF.